The 25 T cell receptor beta chains in this list originate from one sample, sequenced in a study of T-cell memory formation after mild COVID-19 (dated by TCRdb to about 2021). Library generation was performed with 5' RACE. Sequencing was performed on an Illumina NovaSeq 6000. TCRdb reanalyzed the raw reads on its own, using fastp at Q25 for trimming and MiXCR for clone calling, and kept in-frame beta chains. All rows with the same CDR3 protein become a single entry with the most common DNA and genes. Across this sample there are about 400,000 distinct CDR3 sequences, with 18% seen only once. 20% to 25% of the sample goes to the ten largest clones. The sample comprised PBMCs or a T cell subset sorted from them (not recorded which). The receptors derive from a man in his late teens or twenties who had mild COVID-19 (a few samples of this study predate the infection). The sample titles of this study are shuffled in the database, so cell type and time point are left out; the donor was told from shared clones.

The chain couples TRBV6-1 to TRBJ2-7; weak D call: TRBD1 (6 bases). Looked up from germline, CDR1 is MNHNS and CDR2 is SASEGT. This CDR3 region has 14 residues. V lost 2 bases, J lost 7 bases, and 15 bases lay in between. The CDR3 loop is CASSERTVTGEQYF. The CDR3 DNA reads as TGTGCCAGCAGTGAACGGACAGTGACGGGTGAGCAGTACTTC.

The V gene is TRBV5-1, the J gene TRBJ1-5; the D gene is possibly TRBD1 (6 bases). With 4 bases removed from V and 4 bases from J, the gap between germline ends came to 15 bases. The germline gives CDR1 SGHRS, CDR2 YFSETQ. CDR3 size: 15 residues. This CDR3 is CASSDSGQKNQPQHF. The CDR3 DNA is TGCGCCAGCAGCGACTCAGGACAGAAAAATCAGCCCCAGCATTTT. Supplemented by reference TRBV5-1 and TRBJ1-5, the full variable domain reads KAGVTQTPRYLIKTRGQQVTLSCSPISGHRSVSWYQQTPGQGLQFLFEYFSETQRNKGNFPGRFSGRQFSNSRSEMNVSTLELGDSALYLCASSDSGQKNQPQHFGDGTRLSIL.

The gene calls are TRBV6-2 or TRBV6-3 and TRBJ2-4; 7 bases fit TRBD1. From germline, CDR1 is MNHEY and CDR2 SVGEGT. The J segment lost 0 bases and the V segment lost 7 bases, leaving 6 bases of the junction unmatched. The CDR3 is 15 residues long. CDR3 amino acids: CASTGTVVAKNIQYF. CDR3 DNA sequence: TGTGCCAGCACCGGGACAGTAGTAGCCAAAAACATTCAGTACTTC.

The chain couples TRBV20-1 to TRBJ2-5, with a weak D call TRBD1 (6 bases). Per germline, CDR1 DFQATT and CDR2 SNEGSKA (reference sequence). The CDR3 has 15 amino acids. CDR3 coding DNA: TGCAGCAGCGTGGACAGCAGCCTCGGTCGGGAGACCCAGTACTTC. It is translated as CSSVDSSLGRETQYF.

The chain recombines TRBV6-5 with TRBJ1-2; D not resolved. CDR1 is MNHEY and CDR2 is SVGAGI in the germline V gene. The CDR3 spans 16 residues. V was trimmed by 0 bases and J by 3 bases, leaving 14 bases between them. This chain's CDR3 is CASSYSRLSSDYGYTF. CDR3 sequence (DNA): TGTGCCAGCAGTTACTCGAGACTATCAAGCGACTATGGCTACACCTTC.

CDR3 loop: CSVVPTGVEYGYTF. The CDR3 DNA follows: TGCAGCGTTGTCCCGACAGGGGTGGAGTATGGCTACACCTTC. The V and J genes are TRBV29-1 and TRBJ1-2, with 8 bases identical to TRBD1. The V and J ends lost 4 bases and 5 bases, in that order; junction bases with no gene match: 9. The CDR3 is made up of 14 amino acids. The germline V gene has CDR1 SQVTM and CDR2 ANQGSEA.

The rearrangement links TRBV9 to TRBJ2-1; 10 nucleotides line up with TRBD2. Germline lookup yields CDR1 SGDLS and CDR2 YYNGEE. The CDR3 contains 15 residues. The trim removed 1 base at V and 8 bases at J, leaving 6 bases unmatched. The CDR3 nucleotides read TGTGCCAGCAGCGTATTCTCTAGCGGGGGTGATGAGCAGTTCTTC. It specifies CASSVFSSGGDEQFF. Variable domain in full (rest from reference TRBV9 and TRBJ2-1): DSGVTQTPKHLITATGQRVTLRCSPRSGDLSVYWYQQSLDQGLQFLIQYYNGEERAKGNILERFSAQQFPDLHSELNLSSLELGDSALYFCASSVFSSGGDEQFFGPGTRLTVL.

This clonotype was observed a few times. The chain joins TRBV11-1 to TRBJ2-5, with TRBD1 as a possible D gene (5 bases). CDR1 SGHAT and CDR2 FQDESV come from the germline V gene (reference sequence). CDR3 length: 13 residues. V was pared by 5 bases and J by 2 bases, with 9 bases between. The CDR3 bases are TGTGCCAGCAGCACGGACACGCAAGAGACCCAGTACTTC. Translating gives CASSTDTQETQYF.

V usage is TRBV20-1 and J usage is TRBJ1-1, with a weak D call TRBD1 (6 bases). V lost 0 bases and J 1 base, leaving 9 bases between the germline ends. Germline CDR1 DFQATT, CDR2 SNEGSKA (reference sequence). The CDR3 is 14 residues long. The CDR3 DNA sequence: TGCAGTGCTAGAGAGCTGGGACAGAACACTGAAGCTTTCTTT. Translation gives CSARELGQNTEAFF.

This clonotype was seen ten or more times. The chain links TRBV30 to TRBJ1-2; the D is unclear. This CDR3 has 13 residues. Germline CDR1 reads GTSNPN; CDR2 reads SVGIG (reference sequence). Trimming took 0 bases from V and 0 from J, leaving 5 bases between them. Here the CDR3 DNA reads TGTGCCTGGAGTGTGGAAGCTAACTATGGCTACACCTTC. Protein sequence: CAWSVEANYGYTF.

The chain recombines TRBV5-1 with TRBJ2-2; perhaps TRBD2 as D (5 bases). The germline V and J ends were trimmed by 0 bases and 0 bases, with 15 bases remaining between them. The germline gives CDR1 SGHRS, CDR2 YFSETQ. CDR3 length: 18 amino acids. Written as DNA, the CDR3 is TGCGCCAGCAGCTTGGTAGGACTTCGGCTGGCGAACACCGGGGAGCTGTTTTTT. This gives the protein CASSLVGLRLANTGELFF.

This clonotype was observed a handful of times. The chain uses TRBV27 and TRBJ2-5; 7 bases align to TRBD1. V lost 6 bases, J lost 1 base, and 8 bases stayed unmatched. This CDR3 is built from 15 residues. In germline, CDR1 is MNHEY, CDR2 SMNVEV (reference sequence). CDR3 DNA sequence: TGTGCCAGCAGGGACAGGTTGGGGGTCCAAGAGACCCAGTACTTC. As protein: CASRDRLGVQETQYF.

The table lists this clonotype with many counts. V usage is TRBV7-9 and J usage is TRBJ1-1; D unresolved. Germline V gives CDR1 SEHNR, CDR2 FQNEAQ (reference sequence). Trimming removed 2 bases from V and 6 bases from J, with 10 bases in between. This CDR3 is 13 amino acids long. This CDR3 is CASSLRIVPEAFF. CDR3 in DNA: TGTGCCAGCAGCTTAAGGATAGTCCCTGAAGCTTTCTTT.

This clonotype was found a few times. This chain uses TRBV12-3 or TRBV12-4 with TRBJ1-3; 10 bases align to TRBD1. The J segment lost 6 bases and the V segment lost 6 bases, leaving 8 bases of the junction unmatched. CDR3 length: 15 amino acids. For the CDR3, the DNA is TGTGCCAGCAGGCCCGGGACAGGGGTAGCAAACACCATATATTTT. Translation: CASRPGTGVANTIYF.

A few counts support this clonotype. The rearrangement uses TRBV28 and TRBJ1-5; D might be TRBD1 (5 bases). CDR3 length: 14 residues. Trimming cost V 5 bases and J 2 bases, with 10 bases left between them. In germline, CDR1 is MDHEN, CDR2 SYDVKM. DNA of the CDR3: TGTGCCAGCAGTCGGGACGGACGCAATCAGCCCCAGCATTTT. Translation gives CASSRDGRNQPQHF. The variable domain in full, completed from reference TRBV28 and TRBJ1-5, reads DVKVTQSSRYLVKRTGEKVFLECVQDMDHENMFWYRQDPGLGLRLIYFSYDVKMKEKGDIPEGYSVSREKKERFSLILESASTNQTSMYLCASSRDGRNQPQHFGDGTRLSIL.

CDR3 loop: CSAPHSGRAYGYTF. CDR3 DNA sequence: TGCAGTGCTCCGCACAGCGGGAGAGCCTATGGCTACACCTTC. The V gene is TRBV20-1, the J gene TRBJ1-2; D is ambiguous. Trimming took 5 bases from V and 4 from J, leaving 17 bases between them. The CDR3 contains 14 residues. Germline assignment: CDR1 DFQATT and CDR2 SNEGSKA (reference sequence).

The V gene is TRBV29-1, the J gene TRBJ2-3; no definite D call. The CDR3 is made up of 13 amino acids. With 1 base removed from V and 2 bases from J, the gap between germline ends came to 7 bases. Germline V gives CDR1 SQVTM, CDR2 ANQGSEA. The CDR3 DNA reads as TGCAGCGTTGAAGCGCGACACACAGATACGCAGTATTTT. Translation: CSVEARHTDTQYF.

The V gene is TRBV3-1, the J gene TRBJ2-2; D might be TRBD2 (6 bases). CDR3 length: 15 amino acids. Germline CDR1 is LGHDT and CDR2 is YNNKEL (reference sequence). The ends were cut back, 6 bases at V and 4 bases at J, with 15 bases in the middle. This CDR3 is CASRPTFGGTGELFF. CDR3 nucleotides: TGTGCCAGCAGGCCGACCTTCGGGGGCACCGGGGAGCTGTTTTTT.

This clonotype was picked up many times. The V call is TRBV7-2, the J call TRBJ2-5; no reliable D call. Germline V gene lookup returns CDR1 SGHTA and CDR2 FQGNSA. CDR3 size: 13 residues. Trimming pared 0 bases from V and 5 bases from J, leaving 7 bases between. The CDR3 nucleotides read TGTGCCAGCAGCTTAGCCCGGGCGGAGACCCAGTACTTC. It yields the protein CASSLARAETQYF.

This clonotype showed up just a few times. The genes are TRBV7-8 and TRBJ2-1; 9 bases are shared with TRBD1. Losses at the gene ends were 2 bases for V and 7 bases for J; bases not matched to a gene: 9. Germline lookup yields CDR1 SGHVS and CDR2 FQNEAQ. The CDR3 totals 16 residues. Here the CDR3 reads CASSLKTGTGRNEQFF. DNA of the CDR3: TGTGCCAGCAGCTTAAAGACCGGGACAGGGAGGAATGAGCAGTTCTTC. Variable domain in full (rest from reference TRBV7-8 and TRBJ2-1): GAGVSQSPRYKVAKRGQDVALRCDPISGHVSLFWYQQALGQGPEFLTYFQNEAQLDKSGLPSDRFFAERPEGSVSTLKIQRTQQEDSAVYLCASSLKTGTGRNEQFFGPGTRLTVL.

Only a few counts were recorded for this clonotype. The CDR3 reads CASSPGGGKEAFF. The CDR3 DNA reads TGTGCCAGCAGTCCGGGGGGGGGGAAAGAAGCTTTCTTT. This rearrangement joins TRBV12-3 or TRBV12-4 to TRBJ1-1; D may be TRBD1 (5 bases). V lost 5 bases and J 8 bases, leaving 15 bases between the germline ends. The CDR3 has 13 residues.

The chain has TRBV4-3 and TRBJ1-3; D may be TRBD1 (6 bases). This CDR3 comprises 16 residues. The V end was cut by 2 bases, the J end by 0 bases, with 11 bases between. CDR1 is LGHNA and CDR2 is YSLEER in the germline V gene. The CDR3 loop is CASSQTPTGSGNTIYF. The CDR3 coding sequence is TGCGCCAGCAGCCAAACTCCGACAGGCTCTGGAAACACCATATATTTT.

The sample holds a few counts of this clonotype. The gene calls are TRBV5-6 and TRBJ1-4, with TRBD1 matching over 7 bases. The germline gives CDR1 SGHDT, CDR2 YYEEEE. The CDR3 has 15 residues. Trimming removed 3 bases from V and 4 bases from J; junction bases left unmatched: 6. CDR3 nucleotide sequence: TGTGCCAGCAGCTACACCGGGACAGATAATGAAAAACTGTTTTTT. As protein: CASSYTGTDNEKLFF. The full variable domain, rest sourced from reference TRBV5-6 and TRBJ1-4, is DAGVTQSPTHLIKTRGQQVTLRCSPKSGHDTVSWYQQALGQGPQFIFQYYEEEERQRGNFPDRFSGHQFPNYSSELNVNALLLGDSALYLCASSYTGTDNEKLFFGSGTQLSVL.

There are a few counts of this clonotype. J is TRBJ2-3 and V is TRBV6-6, with no clear D. V lost 4 bases to trimming and J lost 6 bases, with 8 bases between them. CDR3 length: 12 residues. Germline values: CDR1 MNHNY, CDR2 SVGAGI (reference sequence). CDR3 loop: CASSLIVDTQYF. The CDR3 bases are TGTGCCAGCAGTTTAATTGTGGATACGCAGTATTTT.

This rearrangement joins TRBV20-1 to TRBJ2-7, with D perhaps given as TRBD1 or TRBD2 (7 bases each). The CDR3 length is 17 residues. Trimming removed 1 base at V and 2 bases at J, with 21 bases between. The germline CDR1 and CDR2 sequences are DFQATT and SNEGSKA (reference sequence). CDR3 in amino acids: CSARGEGAMGMAYEQYF. CDR3 in DNA: TGCAGTGCTAGAGGGGAGGGGGCGATGGGGATGGCCTACGAGCAGTACTTC.